Each of the 29 T cell receptor beta chains below was sequenced from the same sample in a study of metastatic and nonmetastatic thyroid tumors (dated by TCRdb to about 2020). Library creation used PCR. The instrument was an Illumina HiSeq 4000. TCRdb trimmed public reads at Q25 via fastp, called clones via MiXCR and kept in-frame beta chains. The sample yields about 31,000 clones; 18% were counted once. The ten largest make up 10% of the sample. Before undergoing thyroid surgery, none of the patients had been given any kind of treatment. Sequencing was done on a sample of blood. The receptors were gathered from a female donor with papillary thyroid cancer or a benign thyroid nodule (not recorded which). Some clones in this sample may be carry-over from other donors' samples.

This clone was seen more than once but under ten times. The chain combines TRBV27 with TRBJ1-2; no firm D call. V shed 7 bases and J shed 6 bases, with 15 bases lying between them. The CDR3 is 13 residues long. In germline, CDR1 is MNHEY, CDR2 SMNVEV (reference sequence). Here the CDR3 reads CASILSIQHGYTF. For the CDR3, the DNA is TGTGCCAGCATCTTAAGTATACAGCATGGCTACACCTTC.

The CDR3: CSARDFVGDGNQPQHF. The CDR3 DNA reads as TGCAGTGCTAGAGATTTCGTGGGAGACGGCAATCAGCCCCAGCATTTT. V usage is TRBV20-1 and J usage is TRBJ1-5; no clear D. V was pared by 0 bases and J by 2 bases, with 14 bases between. This CDR3 has 16 residues. The germline V gene encodes CDR1 DFQATT and CDR2 SNEGSKA (reference sequence).

This clone was seen repeatedly, ten times or more. This sequence joins TRBV10-3 and TRBJ1-6; 7 nucleotides agree with TRBD1. With V trimmed by 6 bases and J by 4 bases, 15 bases remained unmatched. Germline V lookup: CDR1 ENHRY, CDR2 SYGVKD. CDR3 length equals 18 residues. In DNA, the CDR3 is TGTGCCATCAGCGACCCGGGACAGCCCGATTTTTATAATTCACCCCTCCACTTT. Its protein is CAISDPGQPDFYNSPLHF.

In its sample, this clone was seen a few times. A much larger clone differs from this one at a single base, so this may be a read error. The chain couples TRBV18 to TRBJ1-2; possible D gene TRBD1, 6 bases. CDR1 is KGHSH and CDR2 is LQKENI in the germline V gene. Between the trimmed V and J ends, which lost 2 bases and 6 bases, there was a span of 19 bases. This CDR3 region has 16 residues. The CDR3 DNA reads TGTGCCAGCTCACCATACCCTGGCCCTAGGGGGGATGGCTACACCTTC. This encodes CASSPYPGPRGDGYTF.

This clone was seen only a few times. Germline is not matched at one junction end, which may reflect a read error. The gene calls are TRBV28 and TRBJ2-1; 10 nucleotides align to TRBD2. The length of the CDR3 is 18 residues. Germline values: CDR1 MDHEN, CDR2 SYDVKM. This chain's CDR3 is CASSPRSSGSASYNEHFF. CDR3 nucleotides: TGTGCCAGCAGTCCTCGCTCTAGCGGGAGCGCCTCCTACAATGAGCATTTCTTC. Looking up the rest from reference TRBV28 and TRBJ2-1 gives the full variable domain: DVKVTQSSRYLVKRTGEKVFLECVQDMDHENMFWYRQDPGLGLRLIYFSYDVKMKEKGDIPEGYSVSREKKERFSLILESASTNQTSMYLCASSPRSSGSASYNEHFFGPGTRLTVL.

This clone was counted ten times or more. The identical CDR3 is also encoded by other nucleotide sequences in the sample. CDR3 loop: CASSPLTEAFF. In DNA form, the CDR3 reads TGTGCCAGCAGCCCCCTAACTGAAGCTTTCTTT. The chain links TRBV7-9 to TRBJ1-1; D unresolved. The CDR3 length is 11 residues. V shed 5 bases and J shed 5 bases, with 6 bases lying between them. Germline-derived CDR1 and CDR2 are SEHNR and FQNEAQ (reference sequence).

V and J are TRBV7-3 and TRBJ2-7; TRBD1 or TRBD2 may be the D gene (5 bases each). Germline values: CDR1 SGHTA, CDR2 FQGTGA. V was shortened by 5 bases and J by 0 bases, with 20 bases between the two germline ends. The CDR3 loop spans 17 amino acids. The CDR3 DNA reads TGTGCCAGCAGCCCCACGGGCGGCTGGGGGTCCTCCTACGAGCAGTACTTC. It translates to CASSPTGGWGSSYEQYF.

Many counts were recorded for this clone. This rearrangement joins TRBV2 to TRBJ2-1; 9 bases agree with TRBD2. Germline values: CDR1 SNHLY, CDR2 FYNNEI. The CDR3 extends over 16 amino acids. V shed 2 bases, J shed 6 bases, and the junction held 8 bases outside the gene matches. The CDR3 DNA reads TGTGCCAGCAGTGAACCAAGACTAGCGGAGACCAATGAGCAGTTCTTC. Protein sequence: CASSEPRLAETNEQFF.

V is TRBV5-1 and J is TRBJ1-2, with 8 bases lining up with TRBD1. This CDR3 is built from 13 residues. Germline V lookup: CDR1 SGHRS, CDR2 YFSETQ. The junction had 4 bases not matched to a gene; V was cut back by 4 bases and J by 5 bases. The CDR3 reads CASSLWTGYGYTF. CDR3 sequence (DNA): TGCGCCAGCAGCCTGTGGACAGGGTATGGCTACACCTTC.

The chain recombines TRBV11-2 with TRBJ1-6; 7 bases fit TRBD1. The CDR3 is 16 amino acids. The J segment lost 8 bases and the V segment lost 5 bases, leaving 12 bases of the junction unmatched. Germline V lookup: CDR1 SGHAT, CDR2 FQNNGV. CDR3 sequence reads: CASSRRDSRVDSPLHF. In DNA form, the CDR3 reads TGTGCCAGCAGCCGACGGGACAGCCGGGTCGATTCACCCCTCCACTTT.

As to this clone: This sequence may be a read error, since a much larger clone differs from it by one base. The V gene is TRBV29-1, the J gene TRBJ1-1, with no clear D. The CDR3 totals 13 residues. Germline V gene lookup returns CDR1 SQVTM and CDR2 ANQGSEA. The CDR3 region has the DNA TGCGGCGTGGGTCTAGGGCGGAACACTGAAGCTTTCTTT. The encoded protein is CGVGLGRNTEAFF.

This clone was detected many times. V and J are TRBV29-1 and TRBJ2-5; 9 nucleotides match TRBD2. The CDR3 loop spans 15 amino acids. The germline CDR1 and CDR2 sequences are SQVTM and ANQGSEA. V gave up 0 bases and J gave up 5 bases; unmatched junction bases: 7. The CDR3 DNA sequence: TGCAGCGTTGAAGATCTGACTAGCGGTGGGGAGACCCAGTACTTC. Protein sequence: CSVEDLTSGGETQYF.

A few counts support this clone. The junction and the germline gene differ at one end; a read error may be behind it. This chain joins TRBV10-1 and TRBJ2-2, with D maybe TRBD2 (5 bases). The CDR3 sequence is 14 residues long. Germline loops: CDR1 WNHNN, CDR2 SYGVQD (reference sequence). CDR3 in amino acids: CASSESSPNGEPFF. Here the CDR3 DNA reads TGCGCCAGCAGTGAGTCCTCTCCCAACGGGGAGCCGTTTTTT.

The J gene is TRBJ2-7, the V gene TRBV7-2; D perhaps matches TRBD1 (6 bases). In germline, CDR1 is SGHTA, CDR2 FQGNSA. CDR3 length: 14 residues. Trimming pared 5 bases from V and 3 bases from J, leaving 14 bases between. The CDR3, as DNA: TGTGCCAGCAGCCCACGGACAGCAAACTACGAGCAGTACTTC. Its protein is CASSPRTANYEQYF.

The rearrangement joins TRBV20-1 to TRBJ1-5; D is perhaps TRBD1 (6 bases). The germline CDR1 and CDR2 sequences are DFQATT and SNEGSKA (reference sequence). V dropped 3 bases and J dropped 2 bases, with 14 bases sitting between them. This CDR3 has 15 amino acids. The CDR3 sequence: CSARGHSEGNQPQHF. CDR3 sequence (DNA): TGCAGTGCTAGGGGACACTCAGAGGGCAATCAGCCCCAGCATTTT.

This clone has a single count. This chain uses TRBV2 with TRBJ1-1; 12 nucleotides agree with TRBD1. The CDR3 has 17 residues. J was trimmed by 5 bases and V by 2 bases; bases with no gene match: 9. Germline CDR1 SNHLY, CDR2 FYNNEI. Here the CDR3 reads CASSEFPGQGARTEAFF. The DNA of the CDR3 is TGTGCCAGCAGTGAATTTCCGGGACAGGGGGCGCGTACTGAAGCTTTCTTT.

By sample share, this clone is medium-sized (0.01 to 0.1%). The chain uses TRBV27 and TRBJ2-7; D perhaps matches TRBD2 (5 bases). Trimming took off 5 bases at V and 5 bases at J, with 13 bases between the two ends. Per germline, CDR1 MNHEY and CDR2 SMNVEV (reference sequence). The CDR3 has 13 amino acids. CDR3 DNA: TGTGCCAGCAGTGAAGGGAAGGAGGACGAGCAGTACTTC. Its protein product is CASSEGKEDEQYF.

The chain combines TRBV5-4 with TRBJ2-5; perhaps TRBD2 as D (6 bases). Germline V gives CDR1 SGHNT, CDR2 YYREEE (reference sequence). The V and J ends lost 4 bases and 3 bases respectively, with 19 bases between them. The CDR3 sequence is 16 residues long. The CDR3 DNA is TGTGCCAGCAGCGCCCCTCGGGGCGGGAAGGAAGAGACCCAGTACTTC. Translation gives CASSAPRGGKEETQYF.

This clone was counted ten times or more. V is TRBV5-1 and J is TRBJ2-7; 10 bases map to TRBD1. V was clipped by 1 base and J by 5 bases; unmatched bases: 6. The germline CDR1 and CDR2 sequences are SGHRS and YFSETQ. CDR3 length: 15 residues. In nucleotides, the CDR3 is TGCGCCAGCAGCTTGAGGGGACAGGGGCGCGACGAGCAGTACTTC. Amino acids: CASSLRGQGRDEQYF.

This clone showed up many times. It may be a read error: a sequence one base away is much more abundant. The sample carries other DNA sequences with the same CDR3. V is TRBV20-1 and J is TRBJ2-7; D remains unclear. There are 11 residues in the CDR3. In germline, CDR1 is DFQATT, CDR2 SNEGSKA (reference sequence). Deletions cut 5 bases from V and 3 bases from J, with 8 bases between. The DNA for the CDR3 is TGCAGTGCTCGGCTAGACTACGAGCAGTACTTC. Residues: CSARLDYEQYF.

V and J are TRBV3-1 and TRBJ1-1; D gene unclear. Germline V CDR1 and CDR2: LGHDT, YNNKEL (reference sequence). There are 13 residues in the CDR3. V gave up 6 bases and J gave up 1 base, with 9 bases separating them. The CDR3 loop is CASSLVPNTEAFF. The CDR3 DNA reads TGTGCCAGCAGTTTGGTACCGAACACTGAAGCTTTCTTT.

This clone was observed a handful of times. This CDR3 is missing its conserved last phenylalanine or tryptophan, likely due to a read error. The gene calls are TRBV15 and TRBJ2-5; D perhaps matches TRBD1 (6 bases). Germline values: CDR1 LNHNV, CDR2 YYDKDF (reference sequence). CDR3 length: 13 residues. V lost 11 bases to trimming and J lost 4 bases, with 17 bases between them. CDR3 sequence (DNA): TGTGCCGCCCCGGCAGGGGATAGAGAGACCCAGTACCTC. It specifies CAAPAGDRETQYL.

This clone was recorded at least ten times. The chain links TRBV27 to TRBJ2-1; 10 bases map to TRBD2. V was pared by 6 bases and J by 6 bases, with 11 bases of the junction left unmatched. Germline CDR1 reads MNHEY; CDR2 reads SMNVEV (reference sequence). The CDR3 spans 16 residues. The CDR3 loop reads CASSDRASGSRNEQFF. The CDR3 DNA reads as TGTGCCAGCAGCGACCGGGCTAGCGGGAGCCGCAATGAGCAGTTCTTC.

This clone is classed as medium-sized. In DNA, the CDR3 is TGTGCCAGCAGTACAGGGGTTGGCAATTCACCCCTCCACTTT. Translated, it gives CASSTGVGNSPLHF. The rearrangement joins TRBV2 to TRBJ1-6; 7 nucleotides align to TRBD1. This CDR3 spans 14 amino acids. Per germline, CDR1 SNHLY and CDR2 FYNNEI. The V gene end was trimmed by 5 bases and the J gene end by 7 bases; junction bases not matched to a gene: 5.

In this sample, this clone turned up many times. The chain carries TRBV20-1 and TRBJ2-1; 9 positions agree with TRBD2. The CDR3 covers 18 residues. Per the germline V gene, CDR1 is DFQATT and CDR2 is SNEGSKA (reference sequence). J was trimmed by 0 bases and V by 0 bases; bases with no gene match: 9. The CDR3 loop reads CSARDEGLAGSSYNEQFF. The CDR3 bases are TGCAGTGCTAGAGATGAGGGGCTAGCGGGGAGCTCCTACAATGAGCAGTTCTTC.

The sample holds many counts of this clone. The chain uses TRBV18 and TRBJ1-2; D possibly corresponds to TRBD1 (5 bases). Germline V CDR1 and CDR2: KGHSH, LQKENI. V was clipped by 3 bases and J by 6 bases, with 11 bases between them. The length of the CDR3 is 13 residues. This chain's CDR3 is CASSPQGRNGYTF. The CDR3 nucleotides are TGTGCCAGCTCACCCCAGGGCAGGAATGGCTACACCTTC.

This clone was picked up many times. The CDR3: CASSPQAGRTDTQYF. CDR3 nucleotide sequence: TGTGCCAGCAGCCCCCAGGCAGGGCGAACAGATACGCAGTATTTT. The J gene is TRBJ2-3, the V gene TRBV11-2, with TRBD1 as a possible D gene (5 bases). The CDR3 has 15 residues. Germline V CDR1 and CDR2: SGHAT, FQNNGV. With 5 bases removed from V and 3 bases from J, the gap between germline ends came to 15 bases.

With regard to this clone: In this CDR3 the conserved last residue, phenylalanine or tryptophan, is missing, so a read error is likely. The genes are TRBV29-1 and TRBJ2-3; D is unclear. Germline CDR1 is SQVTM and CDR2 is ANQGSEA. This CDR3 contains 13 residues. Deletions cut 7 bases from V and 0 bases from J, with 11 bases between. The CDR3 sequence is CSAPAQSTDTQYL. The CDR3 DNA reads TGCAGCGCCCCGGCACAGAGCACAGATACGCAGTATCTT.

Relative to its sample, this clone is medium-sized. The rearrangement uses TRBV6-1 and TRBJ2-7; D may match TRBD1 or TRBD2 (7 bases each). The germline V gene encodes CDR1 MNHNS and CDR2 SASEGT. The V end was cut by 6 bases, the J end by 7 bases, with 19 bases between. This CDR3 spans 14 amino acids. This CDR3 reads CASRKGGGKGEQYF. In nucleotides, the CDR3 is TGTGCCAGCAGGAAGGGAGGGGGCAAAGGAGAGCAGTACTTC.